A selection of T cell receptor beta chains follows, all from one sample in a study of T-cell reconstitution after alpha-beta-depleted transplantation in children. Using its own MiXCR run on the PCR reads, TCRdb lists one record per CDR3 protein. Counted here are around 600,000 distinct CDR3 sequences, roughly 17% occurring once; the ten biggest clones make up approximately 1.1%. Sequenced material: PBMCs from the stem cell graft donor, taken from the stem cell graft. These receptor sequences come from a human donor who donated a stem cell graft to a child with acute myeloid leukemia. CDR3s include the opening cysteine and the closing phenylalanine or tryptophan. The D gene is left open where the match is weak. The size field is filled for only some rows; it gives once, few, many or a size class.

CDR3 length	D gene	V gene	J gene	clone size	CDR3 protein	CDR3 DNA
12	NA	TRBV15	TRBJ1-2	many	CATSRDRPGYTF	TGTGCCACCAGCAGAGATCGTCCTGGCTACACCTTC
13	NA	TRBV27	TRBJ2-1	many	CASSFGGLDEQFF	TGTGCCAGCAGTTTTGGTGGCTTGGACGAGCAGTTCTTC
12	NA	TRBV20-1	TRBJ1-2	many	CSAKTWSYGYTF	TGCAGTGCAAAGACATGGAGCTATGGCTACACCTTC
12	NA	TRBV5-1	TRBJ2-1	NA	CASRWWGNEQFF	TGCGCCAGCCGATGGTGGGGCAATGAGCAGTTCTTC
14	NA	TRBV2	TRBJ2-3	few	CAAQGGYPTDTQYF	TGTGCCGCACAGGGTGGTTATCCCACAGATACGCAGTATTTT
13	NA	TRBV20-1	TRBJ1-1	few	CSALDNLNTEAFF	TGCAGTGCCCTTGACAACTTGAACACTGAAGCTTTCTTT
13	NA	TRBV20-1	TRBJ1-2	few	CSARSSPGDSYTF	TGCAGTGCTAGGTCCTCCCCAGGGGACAGCTACACCTTC
12	NA	TRBV5-1	TRBJ2-1	NA	CASSLYPDEQFF	TGCGCCAGCAGCTTGTATCCGGATGAGCAGTTCTTC
13	NA	TRBV12-3/TRBV12-4	TRBJ2-2	few	CASRGRVIGELFF	TGTGCCAGCAGGGGTAGGGTGATCGGGGAGCTGTTTTTT
13	NA	TRBV7-2	TRBJ1-2	NA	CASSSYGVGGYTF	TGTGCCAGCAGCTCCTACGGGGTGGGAGGCTACACCTTC
17	TRBD1	TRBV7-2	TRBJ2-2	few	CASTKNRDRGYTGELFF	TGTGCCAGCACGAAGAATCGGGACAGGGGATACACCGGGGAGCTGTTTTTT
16	TRBD2	TRBV7-2	TRBJ2-1	many	CASSLVGGGTYNEQFF	TGTGCCAGCAGCTTAGTCGGCGGGGGTACCTACAATGAGCAGTTCTTC
12	NA	TRBV20-1	TRBJ1-1	many	CSARADSVEAFF	TGCAGTGCTAGAGCGGACTCAGTAGAAGCTTTCTTT
14	NA	TRBV30	TRBJ2-7	many	CAWSEGGLLYEQYF	TGTGCCTGGAGTGAGGGGGGACTTCTCTACGAGCAGTACTTC
17	TRBD1	TRBV20-1	TRBJ1-1	many	CSAGVRDRGWNPSGAFF	TGCAGTGCTGGCGTCCGGGACAGGGGCTGGAACCCTTCTGGAGCTTTCTTT
16	TRBD1	TRBV5-1	TRBJ2-4	NA	CASSETLQGGKNIQYF	TGCGCCAGCAGCGAAACTTTACAGGGGGGCAAAAACATTCAGTACTTC
14	NA	TRBV5-6	TRBJ1-1	NA	CASSISDLNTEAFF	TGTGCCAGCAGCATCTCAGACCTGAACACTGAAGCTTTCTTT
11	NA	TRBV20-1	TRBJ1-5	NA	CSAKSNQPQHF	TGCAGTGCAAAGAGCAATCAGCCCCAGCATTTT
14	TRBD1	TRBV20-1	TRBJ1-6	many	CSAPQTGANSPLHF	TGCAGTGCCCCTCAGACAGGGGCTAATTCACCCCTCCACTTT
15	NA	TRBV30	TRBJ1-3	NA	CAWSVGGAWGNTIYF	TGTGCCTGGAGTGTCGGGGGCGCATGGGGAAACACCATATATTTT
17	TRBD2	TRBV11-2	TRBJ2-5	many	CASSLEVRASGKETQYF	TGTGCCAGCAGCTTAGAGGTTAGGGCTAGCGGGAAAGAGACCCAGTACTTC
16	NA	TRBV4-1	TRBJ2-1	few	CASSPGRGSSYNEQFF	TGCGCCAGCAGCCCCGGGAGAGGTAGCTCCTACAATGAGCAGTTCTTC
15	NA	TRBV5-4	TRBJ2-1	NA	CASSLRVGANNEQFF	TGTGCCAGCAGCTTAAGGGTAGGGGCCAACAATGAGCAGTTCTTC